A selection of T cell receptor beta chains follows, all from one sample in a study of TIL therapy for anti-PD-1-resistant metastatic lung cancer. The table came from immunoSEQ multiplex PCR; TCRdb's copy has only in-frame clones and leaves some out. The profile shows about 95,000 clones, under 70% of them singletons. This specimen consisted of tumor tissue, obtained at baseline. Receptors were obtained from a person between 25 and 79 years old with non-small cell lung cancer. Each CDR3 is given with its conserved first and last residue. The D gene is left open where the match is weak. Size is omitted from some rows. Given values are once, few, many or a class for expanded clones.

TRBV5-1	NA	NA	TRBJ2-2	TGCGCCAGCAGCGAGGGGCAGGGCTACACCGGGGAGCTGTTTTTT	CASSEGQGYTGELFF
TRBV24-1	NA	NA	TRBJ2-3	TGTGCCACCAGTGATTACAGGGATGAGGGAGATACGCAGTATTTT	CATSDYRDEGDTQYF
TRBV6-5	TRBD1	NA	TRBJ1-1	TGTGCCAGCAGTTACTCCGGGACAGGGGGGGCAAGTGCTTTCTTT	CASSYSGTGGASAFF
TRBV7-8	TRBD2	NA	TRBJ2-2	TGTGCCAGCAGCCACCCGGGACTAGCGGGGGGTCCACCTGAGAGGAACACCGGGGAGCTGTTTTTT	CASSHPGLAGGPPERNTGELFF
TRBV27	NA	NA	TRBJ1-1	TGTGCCAGCAGTTCGCCTATGGGGGGCACTGAAGCTTTCTTT	CASSSPMGGTEAFF
TRBV27	NA	once	TRBJ1-5	TGTGCCAGCGGCTCCCGGTTGGGGGCTGTATCCCAGCCCCAGCATTTT	CASGSRLGAVSQPQHF
TRBV18	NA	NA	TRBJ2-2	TGTGCCAGCTCACCACACCCCCAGAACACCGGGGAGCTGTTTTTT	CASSPHPQNTGELFF
TRBV6-6	TRBD2	NA	TRBJ2-5	TGTGCCAGCAGTCAAACCCATAGCGGGAGGGCCTGGGGGGAGACCCAGTACTTC	CASSQTHSGRAWGETQYF
TRBV28	NA	NA	TRBJ1-2	TGTGCCAGCAGCCTCGACAGACTTAACTATGGCTACACCTTC	CASSLDRLNYGYTF
TRBV2	NA	few	TRBJ1-3	TGTGCCAGCAGAGGGGCCATGAACACCATATATTTT	CASRGAMNTIYF
TRBV12-5	NA	NA	TRBJ2-5	TGTGCTAGTGGTTTGACAGCTAGATCCGATTCCCGGGTGACCCAGTACTTC	CASGLTARSDSRVTQYF
TRBV11-2	NA	NA	TRBJ1-3	TGTGCCAGCAGCCCCCGGGGGGGAGCTGGAAACACCATATATTTT	CASSPRGGAGNTIYF
TRBV27	TRBD2	NA	TRBJ2-7	TGTGCCAGCAGTTTAGTGAGTAGCGGGAGATTTAACGAGCAGTACTTC	CASSLVSSGRFNEQYF
TRBV7-2	NA	few	TRBJ2-1	TGTGCCAGCAGCTTAGTAACAGGGCGTAGCTCCTACAATGAGCAGTTCTTC	CASSLVTGRSSYNEQFF
TRBV25-1	TRBD2	NA	TRBJ2-5	TGTGCCAGCAGTGGGGGGACTAGCGGGGCCGGGACCCAGTACTTC	CASSGGTSGAGTQYF
TRBV30	NA	NA	TRBJ1-3	TGTGCCTGGAGGAGGAAGGACTCTGGAAACACCATATATTTT	CAWRRKDSGNTIYF
TRBV5-6	NA	NA	TRBJ2-2	TGTGCCAGCAGCCTGCCGCTCCCCGGGGAGCTGTTTTTT	CASSLPLPGELFF
TRBV28	NA	NA	TRBJ1-5	TGTGCCAGCAGTTTATTAGGGGGGGATTGGCAGCCCCAGCATTTT	CASSLLGGDWQPQHF
TRBV5-4	NA	NA	TRBJ1-1	TGTGCCAGCAGCTTGGACAGTCCTTCGAACGGTGAAGCTTTCTTT	CASSLDSPSNGEAFF
TRBV6-5	NA	NA	TRBJ2-3	TGTGCCAGCAGTTACAGCGACGTACAGCTCACAGATACGCAGTATTTT	CASSYSDVQLTDTQYF
TRBV4-1	TRBD1	once	TRBJ2-2	TGCGCCAGCAGCCAACGGACAGGGACAACGGGGACCGGGGAGCTGTTTTTT	CASSQRTGTTGTGELFF
TRBV11-2	NA	NA	TRBJ2-5	TGTGCCAGCAGCTGGACTGGCGGGTACCAAGAGACCCAGTACTTC	CASSWTGGYQETQYF
TRBV4-1	TRBD2	once	TRBJ2-1	TGCGCCAGCAGCCAAGGAAGCGGGAGCCCCTCGATGAACAATGAGCAGTTCTTC	CASSQGSGSPSMNNEQFF
TRBV18	TRBD1	NA	TRBJ1-5	TGTGCCAGCTCACCACCGGGGGGGACAGGGAACAATCAGCCCCAGCATTTT	CASSPPGGTGNNQPQHF
TRBV7-2	TRBD1	few	TRBJ2-5	TGTGCCAGCAGCCCTAGGGTTAGGGACAGGGAGATTTTCCAAGAGACCCAGTACTTC	CASSPRVRDREIFQETQYF
TRBV5-4	TRBD2	once	TRBJ2-3	TGTGCCAGCAGACCGACTAGCGAAAACACAGATACGCAGTATTTT	CASRPTSENTDTQYF
TRBV28	NA	NA	TRBJ1-1	TGTGCCAGCAGTTTACCAGGGGAGAACACTGAAGCTTTCTTT	CASSLPGENTEAFF
TRBV7-2	TRBD2	NA	TRBJ2-5	TGTGCCAGCACCCCTTCGGGACTAGCGGGAGGAGAGACCCAGTACTTC	CASTPSGLAGGETQYF
TRBV7-2	TRBD2	NA	TRBJ2-5	TGTGCCAGCAGCTTACCGGGACTAGCGGGGCTAAGACAAGAGACCCAGTACTTC	CASSLPGLAGLRQETQYF
TRBV7-8	TRBD1	few	TRBJ1-5	TGTGCCAGCAGCCCCCGGGACAGGATTAGCAATCAGCCCCAGCATTTT	CASSPRDRISNQPQHF
TRBV4-3	NA	NA	TRBJ2-7	TGCGCCAGCAGCCAAGATTTAAGGGGCCAGCAGTACTTC	CASSQDLRGQQYF
TRBV18	NA	once	TRBJ1-4	TGTGCCAGCTCACTAGGACAGAATGAAAAACTGTTTTTT	CASSLGQNEKLFF
TRBV11-2	NA	NA	TRBJ2-4	TGTGCCAGCAGCTCTAAGAGCGTATTTACGGACATTCAGTACTTC	CASSSKSVFTDIQYF
TRBV18	TRBD1	NA	TRBJ2-7	TGTGCCAGCTCACCAGTCGGGACAGGGATGTTAGGCGAGCAGTACTTC	CASSPVGTGMLGEQYF
TRBV30	TRBD2	NA	TRBJ2-7	TGTGCCTGGAGTTTCGCTAGCGGGAGGGCCTACGAGCAGTACTTC	CAWSFASGRAYEQYF
TRBV6-5	NA	NA	TRBJ1-5	TGTGCCAGTACAAACAGTGGACATAGTCAGCCCCAGCATTTT	CASTNSGHSQPQHF
TRBV5-1	NA	NA	TRBJ1-2	TGCGCCAGCAGTGACTATAAGGGGGTTTATGGCTACACCTTC	CASSDYKGVYGYTF
TRBV4-1	NA	few	TRBJ1-2	TGCGCCAGCAGCCAGCCGACCCCCTTCGGGGACTATGGCTACACCTTC	CASSQPTPFGDYGYTF
TRBV5-6	TRBD1	NA	TRBJ1-3	TGTGCCAGCAGCGATCCGGGACAGGGCCGCTCTGGAAACACCATATATTTT	CASSDPGQGRSGNTIYF
TRBV5-5	NA	NA	TRBJ2-7	TGTGCCAGCAGCTCCGAATACGAGCAGTACTTC	CASSSEYEQYF
TRBV6-5	TRBD2	NA	TRBJ2-7	TGTGCCAGCACCCCCATTAGCGGGGTATCCTACGAGCAGTACTTC	CASTPISGVSYEQYF
TRBV27	NA	NA	TRBJ2-7	TGTGCCAGCAGTTTCGGGCACGACTACGAGCAGTACTTC	CASSFGHDYEQYF
TRBV19	NA	NA	TRBJ1-5	TGTGCCACCTCGGAAGGGATCGGTCAGCCCCAGCATTTT	CATSEGIGQPQHF
TRBV30	NA	NA	TRBJ1-5	TGTGCCTGGAGTTCGGGGGGCAATCAGCCCCAGCATTTT	CAWSSGGNQPQHF
TRBV27	NA	NA	TRBJ2-5	TGTGCCAGCAGTTTACAAGGGCCTCCCCAAGAGACCCAGTACTTC	CASSLQGPPQETQYF
TRBV13	NA	many	TRBJ2-1	TGTGCCAGCAGCTTGGGGACACTCCGCAATGAGCAGTTCTTC	CASSLGTLRNEQFF
TRBV5-5	NA	NA	TRBJ2-3	TGTGCCAGCAGCTTGGTACAGAATGCTCAGTATTTT	CASSLVQNAQYF